This is a list of T cell receptor beta chains from one sample in a study of cytomegalovirus exposure and HLA in healthy donors. Method: immunoSEQ multiplex PCR; TCRdb's copy keeps in-frame clones and lacks some. The sample includes about 76,000 clones, about 76% of them seen just once. Sample: PBMCs. These receptors originate from a male donor in good health and CMV-seropositive. CDR3s include the opening cysteine and the closing phenylalanine or tryptophan. D genes are given only for firm matches. Clone size is stated in some rows and not others, as once, few, many or a class when expanded.

. 15 . TRBJ2-5 TRBV6-1 TGTGCCAGCAGTGAAGCGTCGGAGGGCGTCGAGACCCAGTACTTC CASSEASEGVETQYF
. 14 . TRBJ1-2 TRBV5-4 TGTGCCAGCAGCGTAGCCGGGACACACTATGGCTACACCTTC CASSVAGTHYGYTF
. 14 . TRBJ1-1 TRBV15 TGTGCCACCAGCAGAGATCAGGGCAGGACTGAAGCTTTCTTT CATSRDQGRTEAFF
few 12 . TRBJ2-1 TRBV29-1 TGCAGCGTTGAAAAAATCCAAAATGAGCAGTTCTTC CSVEKIQNEQFF
. 18 TRBD1 TRBJ1-4 TRBV9 TGTGCCAGCAGCCCTTTTTCGGGACAGGGGGCGTCTAATGAAAAACTGTTTTTT CASSPFSGQGASNEKLFF
. 16 TRBD1 TRBJ1-2 TRBV4-1 TGCGCCAGCAGCCATCCTGCCGGGACAGGTCCCAATGGCTACACCTTC CASSHPAGTGPNGYTF
. 12 . TRBJ1-2 TRBV30 TGTGCCTGGAGTGTACAAGCGGCGGGCTACACCTTC CAWSVQAAGYTF
. 13 . TRBJ2-7 TRBV19 TGTGCCAGTAGTTATCACATAACCTACGAGCAGTACTTC CASSYHITYEQYF
. 15 . TRBJ2-5 TRBV7-2 TGTGCCAGCAGCCACAGGGTGATAGAGCAAGAGACCCAGTACTTC CASSHRVIEQETQYF
. 14 TRBD1 TRBJ1-5 TRBV18 TGTGCCAGCTCACCGGGACAGGGAGGTCAGCCCCAGCATTTT CASSPGQGGQPQHF
. 16 TRBD1 TRBJ2-3 TRBV5-1 TGCGCCAGCAGCAGATCACAGGGGGCCGGCACAGATACGCAGTATTTT CASSRSQGAGTDTQYF
. 14 . TRBJ1-6 TRBV6-1 TGTGCCAGCAGTTTTGAGGCTCTAAATTCACCCCTCCACTTT CASSFEALNSPLHF
. 14 TRBD1 TRBJ2-5 TRBV9 TGTGCCAGCAGCATTACGACAGGGGGGGAGACCCAGTACTTC CASSITTGGETQYF
. 13 . TRBJ1-5 TRBV30 TGTGCCTGGAATAAGGGGGTGGCTCAGCCCCAGCATTTT CAWNKGVAQPQHF
. 13 TRBD2 TRBJ2-1 TRBV7-9 TGTGCCGTCTCCGGGACTAGTAGCGATGAGCAGTTCTTC CAVSGTSSDEQFF
. 13 . TRBJ2-3 TRBV19 TGTGCCAGTACCAAGCCTAGCACAGATACGCAGTATTTT CASTKPSTDTQYF
. 14 . TRBJ2-7 TRBV15 TGTGCCACCAGCAGAGATACCGGGACCTACGAGCAGTACTTC CATSRDTGTYEQYF
. 15 TRBD1 TRBJ1-2 TRBV6-1 TGTGCCAGCAGTGAAGCATGGGGACAGGACCATGGCTACACCTTC CASSEAWGQDHGYTF
once 12 . TRBJ2-7 TRBV5-1 TGCGCCAGCAGCTTTCGGGGTTACGAGCAGTACTTC CASSFRGYEQYF
. 21 TRBD1 TRBJ1-5 TRBV4-2 TGTGCCAGCAGCCCCGGGTGGGGGGCCGGGACAGGGGAGGAGGTGGATCAGCCCCAGCATTTT CASSPGWGAGTGEEVDQPQHF
once 15 . TRBJ1-4 TRBV5-8 TGTGCCAGCAGCCGCGGCGGGAGGACTAATGAAAAACTGTTTTTT CASSRGGRTNEKLFF
few 12 . TRBJ1-2 TRBV19 TGTGCCAGTAGTATGGGGGCGTCCGGCTACACCTTC CASSMGASGYTF
. 15 TRBD1 TRBJ1-2 TRBV5-6 TGTGCCAGCAGCTTGGGGGACAGACCTTTCCATGGCTACACCTTC CASSLGDRPFHGYTF
. 15 TRBD1 TRBJ2-7 TRBV27 TGTGCCAGCAGTTTCCAAGGACAGGGGGCCTACGAGCAGTACTTC CASSFQGQGAYEQYF